This TCR beta chain was observed in a study of identifying expanded T cells in peripheral blood. Study outcomes and limitations: Differentially abundant clones: around 1.1 between replicates, about 16 at roughly 2 weeks, under 25 at four. Variance in clone template counts between roughly two-week samples significantly increased with total template count across all healthy donors.

This clone was seen a handful of times. Antigen specificity is unknown. No infections or other immune events were documented during collection. Here immunoSEQ multiplex PCR was the method, and the copy in TCRdb shows in-frame clones only, minus some. The data contain approximately 100,000 clones, 88% of them seen just once; the ten biggest clones take up under 9%. V was pared by 5 bases and J by 4 bases, with 14 bases between. Germline V gene sequence: CDR1 SGHDN, CDR2 FVKESK. CDR3 size: 14 residues. The material sequenced was blood. This receptor was obtained from a person aged 18-69 years in good health. The chain joins TRBV14 to TRBJ1-1, with D maybe TRBD1 (5 bases). DNA of the CDR3: TGTGCCAGCAGCTATCAGGGAGTCGGCACTGAAGCTTTCTTT. This codes for CASSYQGVGTEAFF.